This paragraph covers one TCR beta chain sequence. No antigen is known for it. Germline loops: CDR1 SGHAT, CDR2 FQNNGV. The length of the CDR3 is 16 residues. V gave up 2 bases and J gave up 2 bases, with 14 bases separating them. Clones were sequenced by immunoSEQ multiplex PCR, and TCRdb holds only the in-frame ones, with some missing. This sample carries more than 60,000 clones, 80% to 85% of them seen once, and the ten largest clones take almost 4.5%. The record originates from a study of OX40 agonist ivuxolimab in advanced cancers. Looking at the study overall: Eligibility rules accepted prior anti-PD-1, anti-PD-L1 or anti-CTLA-4 therapy, and 30% to 40% had some. Study results and caveats: Circulating CD4+ and CD8+ T cells showed clonal expansion by week 6 at 0.1 to 3.0 mg/kg.

The chain uses TRBV11-2 and TRBJ2-3; D might be TRBD2 (6 bases). Material: CD4+ or CD8+ T cells sorted from blood, obtained in a trial of the OX40 agonist ivuxolimab. The clonotype comes from an adult with an advanced solid tumor such as melanoma, head and neck, liver or kidney cancer. The CDR3 is CASSLIAGLNTDTQYF. CDR3 coding DNA: TGTGCCAGCAGCTTAATCGCTGGACTAAACACAGATACGCAGTATTTT.